This T cell receptor (beta chain) was obtained from a study of CXCR3-negative and CXCR3-positive naive CD8 T cells. Within the CD8+ T cell compartment, naive cells were CD45RO-CCR7+CD27+CD95-. Through 5' RACE with UMI labels, the TRB cDNA libraries were prepared. TCRdb reprocessed the 5' RACE reads; each CDR3 protein has one entry and no DNA is given. The sample data list approximately 83,000 distinct CDR3 sequences. The sequencing sample was made of naive CXCR3- CD8+ T cells from blood. The subset denotes: CD45RO-CCR7+CD27+CD95- naive CD8+ T cells lacking CXCR3 (TNR3-). The receptor was isolated from a human donor in good health. Some clones in this sample may be carry-over from other donors' samples.

CDR3 sequence reads: CATSRDKLVLSTDTQYF. V gene TRBV15 combines with J gene TRBJ2-3. Germline V gene lookup returns CDR1 LNHNV and CDR2 YYDKDF (reference sequence). The CDR3 totals 17 residues. Using reference TRBV15 and TRBJ2-3 for the parts outside the CDR3, the full variable domain is DAMVIQNPRYQVTQFGKPVTLSCSQTLNHNVMYWYQQKSSQAPKLLFHYYDKDFNNEADTPDNFQSRRPNTSFCFLDIRSPGLGDTAMYLCATSRDKLVLSTDTQYFGPGTRLTVL.